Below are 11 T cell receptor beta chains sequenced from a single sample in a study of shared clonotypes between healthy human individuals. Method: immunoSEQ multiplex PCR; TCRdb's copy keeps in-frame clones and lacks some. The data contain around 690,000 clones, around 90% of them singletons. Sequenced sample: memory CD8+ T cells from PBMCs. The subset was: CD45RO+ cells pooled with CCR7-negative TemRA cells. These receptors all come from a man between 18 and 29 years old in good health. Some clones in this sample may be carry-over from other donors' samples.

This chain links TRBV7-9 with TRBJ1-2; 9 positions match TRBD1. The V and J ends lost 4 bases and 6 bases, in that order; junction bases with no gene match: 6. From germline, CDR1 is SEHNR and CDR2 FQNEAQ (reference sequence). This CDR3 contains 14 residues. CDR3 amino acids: CASSSGQGINGYTF. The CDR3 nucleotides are TGTGCCAGCAGCTCGGGACAGGGAATCAATGGCTACACCTTC.

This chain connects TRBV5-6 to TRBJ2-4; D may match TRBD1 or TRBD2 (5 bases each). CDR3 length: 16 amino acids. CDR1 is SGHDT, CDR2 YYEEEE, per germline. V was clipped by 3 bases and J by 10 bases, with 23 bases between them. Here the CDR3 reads CASSSPTDVGTVIQYF. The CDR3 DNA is TGTGCCAGCAGCTCCCCCACTGATGTGGGGACCGTAATTCAGTACTTC. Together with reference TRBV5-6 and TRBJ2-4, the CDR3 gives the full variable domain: DAGVTQSPTHLIKTRGQQVTLRCSPKSGHDTVSWYQQALGQGPQFIFQYYEEEERQRGNFPDRFSGHQFPNYSSELNVNALLLGDSALYLCASSSPTDVGTVIQYFGAGTRLSVL.

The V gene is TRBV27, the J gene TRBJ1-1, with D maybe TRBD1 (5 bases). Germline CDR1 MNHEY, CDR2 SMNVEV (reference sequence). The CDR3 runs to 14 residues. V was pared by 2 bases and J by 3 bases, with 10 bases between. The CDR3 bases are TGTGCCAGCAGTTTACAGGGTGGACACACTGAAGCTTTCTTT. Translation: CASSLQGGHTEAFF.

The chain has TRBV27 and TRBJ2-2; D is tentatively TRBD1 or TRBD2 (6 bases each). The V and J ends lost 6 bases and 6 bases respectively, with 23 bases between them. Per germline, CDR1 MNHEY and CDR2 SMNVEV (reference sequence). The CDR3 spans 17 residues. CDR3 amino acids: CASSPRLLVRGPGELFF. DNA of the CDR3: TGTGCCAGCAGCCCCCGCCTCCTAGTTCGGGGGCCCGGGGAGCTGTTTTTT.

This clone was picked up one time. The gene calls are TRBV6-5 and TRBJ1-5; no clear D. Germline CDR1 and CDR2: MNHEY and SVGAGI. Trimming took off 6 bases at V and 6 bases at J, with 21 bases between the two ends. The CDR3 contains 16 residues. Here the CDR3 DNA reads TGTGCCAGCAGCTACCCGGACTCTAATCGCCGTCAGCCCCAGCATTTT. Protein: CASSYPDSNRRQPQHF.

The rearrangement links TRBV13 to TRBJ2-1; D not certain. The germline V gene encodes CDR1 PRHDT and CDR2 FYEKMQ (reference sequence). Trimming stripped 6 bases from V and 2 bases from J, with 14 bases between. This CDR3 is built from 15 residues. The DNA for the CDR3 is TGTGCCAGCAGGAGCCCTTCCGACGCCTACAATGAGCAGTTCTTC. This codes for CASRSPSDAYNEQFF.

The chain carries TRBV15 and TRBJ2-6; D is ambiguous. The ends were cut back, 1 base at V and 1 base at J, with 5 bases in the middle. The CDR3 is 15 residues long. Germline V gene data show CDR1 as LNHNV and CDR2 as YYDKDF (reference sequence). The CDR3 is CATSRGMSGANVLTF. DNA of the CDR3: TGTGCCACCAGCAGAGGGATGTCTGGGGCCAACGTCCTGACTTTC.

CDR3: CASSPTQPQGPSYNEQFF. The CDR3 region has the DNA TGTGCCAGCAGTCCAACCCAACCACAGGGGCCCAGCTACAATGAGCAGTTCTTC. The V call is TRBV27, the J call TRBJ2-1, with TRBD1 matching over 7 bases. The V gene end was trimmed by 5 bases and the J gene end by 3 bases; junction bases not matched to a gene: 16. Germline lookup yields CDR1 MNHEY and CDR2 SMNVEV (reference sequence). This CDR3 spans 18 amino acids.

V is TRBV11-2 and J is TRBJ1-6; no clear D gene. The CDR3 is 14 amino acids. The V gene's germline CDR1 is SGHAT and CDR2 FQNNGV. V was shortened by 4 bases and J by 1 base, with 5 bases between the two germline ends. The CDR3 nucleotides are TGTGCCAGCAGCTCGGGTTCCTATAATTCACCCCTCCACTTT. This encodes CASSSGSYNSPLHF.

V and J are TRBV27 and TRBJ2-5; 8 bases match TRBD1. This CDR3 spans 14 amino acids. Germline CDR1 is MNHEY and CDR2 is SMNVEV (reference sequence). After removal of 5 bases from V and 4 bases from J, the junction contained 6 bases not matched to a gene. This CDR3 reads CASSPDRVGETQYF. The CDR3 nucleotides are TGTGCCAGCAGTCCGGACAGGGTCGGAGAGACCCAGTACTTC.

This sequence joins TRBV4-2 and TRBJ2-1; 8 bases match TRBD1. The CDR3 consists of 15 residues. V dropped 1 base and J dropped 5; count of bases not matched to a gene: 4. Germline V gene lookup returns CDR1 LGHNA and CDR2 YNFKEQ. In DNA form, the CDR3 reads TGTGCCAGCAGCCAAGGGACAGGGTTCCACAATGAGCAGTTCTTC. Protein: CASSQGTGFHNEQFF.